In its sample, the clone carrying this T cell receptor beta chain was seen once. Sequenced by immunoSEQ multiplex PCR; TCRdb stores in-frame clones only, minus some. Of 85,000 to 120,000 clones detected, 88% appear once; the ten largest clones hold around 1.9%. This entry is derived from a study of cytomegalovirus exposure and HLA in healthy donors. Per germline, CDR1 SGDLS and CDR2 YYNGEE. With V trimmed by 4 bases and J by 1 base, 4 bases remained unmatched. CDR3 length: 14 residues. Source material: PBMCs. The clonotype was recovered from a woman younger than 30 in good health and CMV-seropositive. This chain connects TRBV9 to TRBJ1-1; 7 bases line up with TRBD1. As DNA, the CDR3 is TGTGCCAGCAGCTTGGGACAGACGAACACTGAAGCTTTCTTT. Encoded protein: CASSLGQTNTEAFF. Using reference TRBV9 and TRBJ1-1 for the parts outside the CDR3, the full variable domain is DSGVTQTPKHLITATGQRVTLRCSPRSGDLSVYWYQQSLDQGLQFLIQYYNGEERAKGNILERFSAQQFPDLHSELNLSSLELGDSALYFCASSLGQTNTEAFFGQGTRLTVV.